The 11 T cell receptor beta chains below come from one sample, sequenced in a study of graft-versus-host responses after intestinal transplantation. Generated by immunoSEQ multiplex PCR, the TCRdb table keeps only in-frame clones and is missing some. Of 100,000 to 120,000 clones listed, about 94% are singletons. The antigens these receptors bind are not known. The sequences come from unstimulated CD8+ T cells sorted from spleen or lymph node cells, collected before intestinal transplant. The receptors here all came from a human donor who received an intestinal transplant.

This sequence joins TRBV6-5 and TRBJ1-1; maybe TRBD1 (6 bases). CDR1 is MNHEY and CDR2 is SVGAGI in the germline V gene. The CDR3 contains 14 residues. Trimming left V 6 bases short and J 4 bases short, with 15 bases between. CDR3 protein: CASSLTGMGTEAFF. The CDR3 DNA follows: TGTGCCAGCAGCTTAACAGGGATGGGCACTGAAGCTTTCTTT.

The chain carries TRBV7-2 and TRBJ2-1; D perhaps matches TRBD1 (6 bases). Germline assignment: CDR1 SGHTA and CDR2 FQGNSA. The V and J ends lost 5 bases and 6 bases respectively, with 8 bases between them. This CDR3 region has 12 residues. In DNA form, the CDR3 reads TGTGCCAGCAGCCCGACAGGCAATGAGCAGTTCTTC. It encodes CASSPTGNEQFF.

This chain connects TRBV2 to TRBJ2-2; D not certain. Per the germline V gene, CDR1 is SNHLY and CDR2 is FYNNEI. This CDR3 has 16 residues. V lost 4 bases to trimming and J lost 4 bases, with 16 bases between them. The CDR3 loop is CASSAVSPRGTGELFF. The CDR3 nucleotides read TGTGCCAGCAGTGCTGTTTCACCTCGTGGCACCGGGGAGCTGTTTTTT.

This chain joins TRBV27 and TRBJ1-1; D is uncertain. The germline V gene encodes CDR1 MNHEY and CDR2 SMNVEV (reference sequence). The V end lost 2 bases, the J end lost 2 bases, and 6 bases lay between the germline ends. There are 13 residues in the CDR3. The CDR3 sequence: CASSLQDNTEAFF. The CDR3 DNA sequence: TGTGCCAGCAGTTTACAGGATAACACTGAAGCTTTCTTT.

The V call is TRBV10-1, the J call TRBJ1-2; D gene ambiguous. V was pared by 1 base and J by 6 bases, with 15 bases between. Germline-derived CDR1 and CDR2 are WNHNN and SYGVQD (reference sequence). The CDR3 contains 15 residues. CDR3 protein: CASSEFFQAGDGYTF. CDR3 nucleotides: TGCGCCAGCAGTGAGTTTTTCCAGGCAGGTGATGGCTACACCTTC.

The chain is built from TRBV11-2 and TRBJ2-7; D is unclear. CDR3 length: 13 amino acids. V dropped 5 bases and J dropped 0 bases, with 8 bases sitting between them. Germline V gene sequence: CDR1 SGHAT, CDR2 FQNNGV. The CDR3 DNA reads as TGTGCCAGCAGCCAACTAACCTCCTACGAGCAGTACTTC. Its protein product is CASSQLTSYEQYF.

The CDR3 loop reads CASSYRTPLNGYTF. The CDR3 DNA follows: TGTGCCAGCAGTTACCGCACCCCGTTGAATGGCTACACCTTC. V and J are TRBV6-5 and TRBJ1-2; D unresolved. V was trimmed by 2 bases and J by 6 bases, leaving 13 bases between them. CDR1 MNHEY and CDR2 SVGAGI come from the germline V gene. This CDR3 is 14 amino acids long.

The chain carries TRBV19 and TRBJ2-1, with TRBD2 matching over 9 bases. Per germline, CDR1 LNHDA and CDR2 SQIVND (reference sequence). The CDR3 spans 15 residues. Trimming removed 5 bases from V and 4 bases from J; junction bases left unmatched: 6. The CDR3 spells CASSDASGDYNEQFF. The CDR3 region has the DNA TGTGCCAGTAGTGACGCTAGCGGGGATTACAATGAGCAGTTCTTC.

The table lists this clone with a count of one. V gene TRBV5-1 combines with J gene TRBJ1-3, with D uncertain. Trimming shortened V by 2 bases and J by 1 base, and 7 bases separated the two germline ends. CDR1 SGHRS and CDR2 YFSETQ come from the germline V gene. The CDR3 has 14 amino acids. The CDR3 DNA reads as TGCGCCAGCAGCTTTGGGGTTTCTGGAAACACCATATATTTT. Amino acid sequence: CASSFGVSGNTIYF.

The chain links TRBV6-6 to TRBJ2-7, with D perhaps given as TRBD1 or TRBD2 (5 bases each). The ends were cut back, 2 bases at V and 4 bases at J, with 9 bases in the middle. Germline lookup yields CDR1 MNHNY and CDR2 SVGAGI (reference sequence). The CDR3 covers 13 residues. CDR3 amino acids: CASSYGGSYEQYF. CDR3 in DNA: TGTGCCAGCAGTTACGGGGGATCGTACGAGCAGTACTTC.

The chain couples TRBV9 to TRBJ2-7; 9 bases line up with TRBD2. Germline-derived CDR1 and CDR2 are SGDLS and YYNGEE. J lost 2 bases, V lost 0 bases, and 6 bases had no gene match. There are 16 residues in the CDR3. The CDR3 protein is CASSVEGTSSTYEQYF. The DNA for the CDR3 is TGTGCCAGCAGCGTAGAAGGGACTAGCTCTACCTACGAGCAGTACTTC.